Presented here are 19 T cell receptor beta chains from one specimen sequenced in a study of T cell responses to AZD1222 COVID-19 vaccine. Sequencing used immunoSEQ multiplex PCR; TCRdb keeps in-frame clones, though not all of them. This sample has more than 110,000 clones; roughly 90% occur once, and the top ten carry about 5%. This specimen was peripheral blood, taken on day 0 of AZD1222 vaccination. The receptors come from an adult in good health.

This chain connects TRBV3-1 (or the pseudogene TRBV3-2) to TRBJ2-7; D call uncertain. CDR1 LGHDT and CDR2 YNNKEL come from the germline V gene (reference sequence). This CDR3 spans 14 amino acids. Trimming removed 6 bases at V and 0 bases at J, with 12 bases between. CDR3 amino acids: CASSRDTSSYEQYF. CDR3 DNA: TGTGCCAGCAGTCGAGACACGAGCTCCTACGAGCAGTACTTC.

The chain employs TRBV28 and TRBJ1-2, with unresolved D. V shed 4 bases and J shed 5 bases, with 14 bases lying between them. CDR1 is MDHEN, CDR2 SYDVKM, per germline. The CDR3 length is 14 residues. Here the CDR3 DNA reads TGTGCCAGCAGTTCTCTGGCTGGGGAGTATGGCTACACCTTC. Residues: CASSSLAGEYGYTF.

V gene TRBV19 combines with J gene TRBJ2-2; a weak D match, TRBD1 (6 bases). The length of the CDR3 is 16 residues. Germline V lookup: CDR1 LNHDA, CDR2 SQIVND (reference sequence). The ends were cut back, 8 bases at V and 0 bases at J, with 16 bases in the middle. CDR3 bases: TGTGCCAGTTCGTTACAGGGACCCGCGAACACCGGGGAGCTGTTTTTT. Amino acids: CASSLQGPANTGELFF.

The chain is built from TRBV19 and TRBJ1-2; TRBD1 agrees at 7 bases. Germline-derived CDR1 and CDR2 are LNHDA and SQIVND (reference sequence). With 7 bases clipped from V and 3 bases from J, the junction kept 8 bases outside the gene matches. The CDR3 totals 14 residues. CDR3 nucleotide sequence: TGTGCCAGTACTACAACAGGGGCGGACTATGGCTACACCTTC. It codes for CASTTTGADYGYTF.

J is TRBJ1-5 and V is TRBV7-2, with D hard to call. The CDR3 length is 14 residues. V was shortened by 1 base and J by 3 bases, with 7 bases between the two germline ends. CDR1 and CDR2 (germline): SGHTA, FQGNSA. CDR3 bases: TGTGCCAGCAGCTTAGGACTGAACAATCAGCCCCAGCATTTT. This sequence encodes CASSLGLNNQPQHF. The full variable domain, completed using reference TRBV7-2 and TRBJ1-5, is GAGVSQSPSNKVTEKGKDVELRCDPISGHTALYWYRQSLGQGLEFLIYFQGNSAPDKSGLPSDRFSAERTGGSVSTLTIQRTQQEDSAVYLCASSLGLNNQPQHFGDGTRLSIL.

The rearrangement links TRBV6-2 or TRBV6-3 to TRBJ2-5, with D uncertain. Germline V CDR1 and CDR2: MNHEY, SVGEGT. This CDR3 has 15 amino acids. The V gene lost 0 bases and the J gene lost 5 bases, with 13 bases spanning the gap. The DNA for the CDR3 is TGTGCCAGCAGTTACTCGGCGGTCTCGGAGGAGACCCAGTACTTC. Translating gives CASSYSAVSEETQYF.

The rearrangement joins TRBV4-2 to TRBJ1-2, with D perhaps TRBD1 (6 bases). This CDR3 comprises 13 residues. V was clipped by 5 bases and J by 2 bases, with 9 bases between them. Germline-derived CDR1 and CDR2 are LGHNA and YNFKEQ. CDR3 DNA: TGTGCCAGCAGCTTTCAGGGGAACTATGGCTACACCTTC. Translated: CASSFQGNYGYTF.

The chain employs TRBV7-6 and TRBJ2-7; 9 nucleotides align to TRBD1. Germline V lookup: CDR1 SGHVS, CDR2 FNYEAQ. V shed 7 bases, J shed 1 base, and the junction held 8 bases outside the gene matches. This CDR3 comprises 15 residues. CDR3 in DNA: TGTGCCAGCACCCCCGGGACAGGGAGATCCTACGAGCAGTACTTC. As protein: CASTPGTGRSYEQYF.

CDR3 residues: CASSPQGRVGYTEAFF. The CDR3, as DNA: TGTGCCAGCAGCCCGCAGGGTCGGGTTGGGTACACTGAAGCTTTCTTT. The rearrangement links TRBV11-3 to TRBJ1-1; D may be TRBD1 (5 bases). The germline V and J ends were trimmed by 5 bases and 3 bases, with 19 bases remaining between them. The CDR3 contains 16 residues. The germline gives CDR1 SGHNT, CDR2 YENEEA.

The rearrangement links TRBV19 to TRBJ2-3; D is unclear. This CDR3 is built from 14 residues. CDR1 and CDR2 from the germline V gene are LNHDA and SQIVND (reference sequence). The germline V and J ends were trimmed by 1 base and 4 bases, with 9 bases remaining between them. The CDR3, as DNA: TGTGCCAGTAGTATAGCGTTGGAGCCAGATACGCAGTATTTT. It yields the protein CASSIALEPDTQYF. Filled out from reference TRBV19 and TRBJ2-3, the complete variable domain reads DGGITQSPKYLFRKEGQNVTLSCEQNLNHDAMYWYRQDPGQGLRLIYYSQIVNDFQKGDIAEGYSVSREKKESFPLTVTSAQKNPTAFYLCASSIALEPDTQYFGPGTRLTVL.

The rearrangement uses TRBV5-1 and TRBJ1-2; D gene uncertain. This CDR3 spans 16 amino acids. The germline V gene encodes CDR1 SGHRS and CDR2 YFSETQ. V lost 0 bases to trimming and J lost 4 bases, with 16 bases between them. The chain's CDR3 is CASSLDSATTPYGYTF. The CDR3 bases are TGCGCCAGCAGCTTGGATAGCGCAACAACTCCCTATGGCTACACCTTC.

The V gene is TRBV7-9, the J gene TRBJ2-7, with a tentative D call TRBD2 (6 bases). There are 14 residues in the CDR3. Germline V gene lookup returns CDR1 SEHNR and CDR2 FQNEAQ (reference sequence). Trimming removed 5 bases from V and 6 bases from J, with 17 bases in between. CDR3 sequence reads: CASSQAIGGGEQYF. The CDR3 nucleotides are TGTGCCAGCAGCCAGGCTATCGGGGGAGGCGAGCAGTACTTC.

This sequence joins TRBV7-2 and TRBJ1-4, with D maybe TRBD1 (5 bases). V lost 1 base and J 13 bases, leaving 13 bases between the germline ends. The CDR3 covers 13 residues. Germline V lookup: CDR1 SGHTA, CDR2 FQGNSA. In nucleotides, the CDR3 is TGTGCCAGCAGCTTAGAGCCCCGGGGCGGACTGTTTTTT. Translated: CASSLEPRGGLFF.

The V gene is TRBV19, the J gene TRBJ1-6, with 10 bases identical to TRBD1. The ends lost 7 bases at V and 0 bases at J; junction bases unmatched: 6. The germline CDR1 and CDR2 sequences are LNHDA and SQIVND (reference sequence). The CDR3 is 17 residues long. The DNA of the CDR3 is TGTGCCAGTACCTCGGGACAGGGGAGCTCCTATAATTCACCCCTCCACTTT. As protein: CASTSGQGSSYNSPLHF.

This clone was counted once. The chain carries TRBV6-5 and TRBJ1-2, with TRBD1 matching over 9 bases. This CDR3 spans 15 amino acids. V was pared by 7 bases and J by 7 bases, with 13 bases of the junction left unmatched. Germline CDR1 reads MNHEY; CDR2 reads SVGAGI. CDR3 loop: CASTNPGVGQGGYTF. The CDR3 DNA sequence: TGTGCCAGCACTAACCCAGGGGTGGGACAGGGTGGCTACACCTTC.

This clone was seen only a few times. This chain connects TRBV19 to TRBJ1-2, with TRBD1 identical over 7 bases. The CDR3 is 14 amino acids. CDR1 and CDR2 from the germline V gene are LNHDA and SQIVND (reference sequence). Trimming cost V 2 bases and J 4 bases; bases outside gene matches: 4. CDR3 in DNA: TGTGCCAGTAGTATAATTGGGACAGTCTATGGCTACACCTTC. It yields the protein CASSIIGTVYGYTF.

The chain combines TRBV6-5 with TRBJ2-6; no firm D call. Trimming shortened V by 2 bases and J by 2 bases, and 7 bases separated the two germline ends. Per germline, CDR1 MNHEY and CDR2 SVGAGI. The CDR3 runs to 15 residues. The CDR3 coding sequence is TGTGCCAGCAGTTACCTCGGAGCTGGGGCCAACGTCCTGACTTTC. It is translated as CASSYLGAGANVLTF.

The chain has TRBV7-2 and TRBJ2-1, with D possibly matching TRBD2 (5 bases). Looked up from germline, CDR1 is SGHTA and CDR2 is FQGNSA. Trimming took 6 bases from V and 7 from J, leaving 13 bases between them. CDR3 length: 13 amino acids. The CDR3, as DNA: TGTGCCAGCAGATTTACTAGGGAGAATGAGCAGTTCTTC. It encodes CASRFTRENEQFF. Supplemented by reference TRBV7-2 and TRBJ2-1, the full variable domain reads GAGVSQSPSNKVTEKGKDVELRCDPISGHTALYWYRQSLGQGLEFLIYFQGNSAPDKSGLPSDRFSAERTGGSVSTLTIQRTQQEDSAVYLCASRFTRENEQFFGPGTRLTVL.

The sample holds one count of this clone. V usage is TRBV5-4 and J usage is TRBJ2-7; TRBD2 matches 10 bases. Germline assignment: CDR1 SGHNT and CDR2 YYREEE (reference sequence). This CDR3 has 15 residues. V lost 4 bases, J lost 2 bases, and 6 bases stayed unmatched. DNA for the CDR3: TGTGCCAGCAGCAACGGACTAGCGGAGACCTACGAGCAGTACTTC. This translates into CASSNGLAETYEQYF.